What follows are 14 T cell receptor beta chains derived from one specimen sequenced in a study of T cell repertoires in cytomegalovirus infection. These TCRs' antigens remain unknown. MiXCR, run by TCRdb on the reads, gives a single entry per CDR3 protein. Here the sample spans hundreds of thousands of distinct CDR3 sequences, roughly 28% being singletons. This specimen was cultured PBMCs, taken from culture after CMV antigen stimulation. Receptors originate from a human donor in good health (CMV status not recorded). Some clones in this sample may be carry-over from other donors' samples.

This clonotype rates as medium-sized. The chain links TRBV27 to TRBJ1-1; D ambiguous. This CDR3 comprises 13 residues. V lost 0 bases and J lost 8, with 10 bases in between. Germline CDR1 MNHEY, CDR2 SMNVEV (reference sequence). CDR3 nucleotides: TGTGCCAGCAGTTTATCGAGGGCAGCAGAAGCTTTCTTT. It specifies CASSLSRAAEAFF.

The V gene is TRBV6-1, the J gene TRBJ2-7; 7 positions agree with TRBD2. Looked up from germline, CDR1 is MNHNS and CDR2 is SASEGT. This CDR3 is 13 amino acids long. Unmatched junction bases numbered 8, after V lost 9 bases and J lost 3 bases. The CDR3: CASGLGGDYEQYF. As DNA, the CDR3 is TGTGCCAGTGGGCTTGGGGGGGACTACGAGCAGTACTTC.

This clonotype has at least ten counts. The V and J genes are TRBV7-2 and TRBJ1-5; TRBD1 is a possible D gene (6 bases). CDR1 SGHTA and CDR2 FQGNSA come from the germline V gene. V was shortened by 5 bases and J by 4 bases, with 15 bases between the two germline ends. CDR3 length: 15 residues. CDR3 bases: TGTGCCAGCAGCCCCGCAGGGGTACGGAATCAGCCCCAGCATTTT. Its translation is CASSPAGVRNQPQHF.

The sample holds many counts of this clonotype. V and J are TRBV7-2 and TRBJ2-1, with D unresolved. Trimming took 3 bases from V and 9 from J, leaving 15 bases between them. This CDR3 has 14 amino acids. Germline V gene data show CDR1 as SGHTA and CDR2 as FQGNSA. CDR3 coding DNA: TGTGCCAGCAGCTTTAAATTGGGCCAATTTGAGCAGTTCTTC. This encodes CASSFKLGQFEQFF.

This clonotype was recorded many times. This sequence joins TRBV7-2 and TRBJ2-7, with D tentatively TRBD1 (5 bases). V was trimmed by 1 base and J by 3 bases, leaving 10 bases between them. In germline, CDR1 is SGHTA, CDR2 FQGNSA. This CDR3 region has 14 residues. Written as DNA, the CDR3 is TGTGCCAGCAGCTTAGGCTTCGACAGCTACGAGCAGTACTTC. Encoded protein: CASSLGFDSYEQYF.

In this sample, this clonotype turned up a few times. The CDR3 spells CSGGRERNEQFF. CDR3 nucleotides: TGCAGTGGGGGGCGGGAGAGAAATGAGCAGTTCTTC. The chain has TRBV29-1 and TRBJ2-1, with a tentative D call TRBD2 (7 bases). Germline CDR1 is SQVTM and CDR2 is ANQGSEA. CDR3 length: 12 amino acids.

Remarks on this clonotype: Germline and junction disagree at one end, which may indicate a read error. The DNA of the CDR3 is TGTGCCAGCAGCCTTAGGAAGCTCGGCGGTAGCACAGATATGCAGTATTTT. Translation gives CASSLRKLGGSTDMQYF. The genes are TRBV7-9 and TRBJ2-3; D is unresolved. In germline, CDR1 is SEHNR, CDR2 FQNEAQ (reference sequence). This CDR3 is 17 amino acids long.

The chain is built from TRBV7-2 and TRBJ2-7; 7 bases align to TRBD2. The germline V gene has CDR1 SGHTA and CDR2 FQGNSA. The trim removed 5 bases at V and 1 base at J, leaving 8 bases unmatched. The CDR3 length is 15 residues. Here the CDR3 reads CASSTDGTTSYEQYF. The CDR3 nucleotides read TGTGCCAGCAGCACCGATGGGACTACGTCCTACGAGCAGTACTTC.

The chain carries TRBV27 and TRBJ1-1; D unclear. The CDR3 runs to 15 residues. Trimming took 6 bases from V and 3 from J, leaving 17 bases between them. Germline V gives CDR1 MNHEY, CDR2 SMNVEV (reference sequence). The CDR3 region has the DNA TGTGCCAGCAGCCAAGGGAGATATAGGGACACTGAAGCTTTCTTT. Its translation is CASSQGRYRDTEAFF.

This clonotype showed up just a few times. The chain has TRBV29-1 and TRBJ1-1, with D possibly TRBD1 on 6 matching bases. The CDR3 length is 13 residues. The germline V gene encodes CDR1 SQVTM and CDR2 ANQGSEA. The V end lost 2 bases, the J end lost 3 bases, and 10 bases lay between the germline ends. CDR3 in DNA: TGCAGCGTTGAACCCCCAGGGGACACTGAAGCTTTCTTT. It encodes CSVEPPGDTEAFF. Based on the CDR3 plus reference TRBV29-1 and TRBJ1-1, the full variable domain is SAVISQKPSRDICQRGTSLTIQCQVDSQVTMMFWYRQQPGQSLTLIATANQGSEATYESGFVIDKFPISRPNLTFSTLTVSNMSPEDSSIYLCSVEPPGDTEAFFGQGTRLTVV.

The chain employs TRBV29-1 and TRBJ2-5; perhaps TRBD2 as D (5 bases). The CDR3 has 12 residues. V was clipped by 7 bases and J by 3 bases, with 12 bases between them. Germline lookup yields CDR1 SQVTM and CDR2 ANQGSEA. CDR3 region: CSALDWKETQYF. In nucleotides, the CDR3 is TGCAGCGCGTTGGACTGGAAAGAGACCCAGTACTTC.

The V and J genes are TRBV4-1 and TRBJ2-5; 9 bases match TRBD2. There are 14 residues in the CDR3. V lost 5 bases and J lost 1; bases outside the gene matches: 2. Germline V lookup: CDR1 MGHRA, CDR2 YSYEKL. CDR3 in amino acids: CASSTGLAQETQYF. The DNA for the CDR3 is TGCGCCAGCAGCACGGGACTAGCCCAAGAGACCCAGTACTTC.

This rearrangement joins TRBV29-1 to TRBJ1-5, with 9 nucleotides matching TRBD1. V lost 5 bases to trimming and J lost 0 bases; unmatched junction nucleotides: 8. This CDR3 is built from 16 residues. CDR1 is SQVTM, CDR2 ANQGSEA, per germline. CDR3 in DNA: TGCAGCGTTACCTCCGGGACAGGGATTAGCAATCAGCCCCAGCATTTT. It is translated as CSVTSGTGISNQPQHF. The full variable domain, completed using reference TRBV29-1 and TRBJ1-5, is SAVISQKPSRDICQRGTSLTIQCQVDSQVTMMFWYRQQPGQSLTLIATANQGSEATYESGFVIDKFPISRPNLTFSTLTVSNMSPEDSSIYLCSVTSGTGISNQPQHFGDGTRLSIL.

The V call is TRBV7-2, the J call TRBJ2-3, with D maybe TRBD1 (5 bases). Germline CDR1 reads SGHTA; CDR2 reads FQGNSA. The CDR3 is made up of 13 amino acids. Deletions cut 5 bases from V and 9 bases from J, with 15 bases between. CDR3 nucleotides: TGTGCCAGCAGCCCGGACACCCGTACGACGCAGTATTTT. It is translated as CASSPDTRTTQYF.